This T cell receptor (beta chain) was captured by sequencing in a study of cytomegalovirus exposure and HLA in healthy donors. The study's findings and limits: Analysis was carried out at a later point, and it linked a missense DCLRE1C variant to TCR beta V- and J-gene trimming.

Trimming cost V 6 bases and J 6 bases; bases outside gene matches: 7. Germline CDR1 is LNHDA and CDR2 is SQIVND (reference sequence). The CDR3 has 15 residues. Primers included in the PCR were 60 Vbeta and 13 Jbeta primers. Source study methods: Per a later analysis, the number of unique TCR beta chains was about 78 million, of which about 11 million were shared. TCRdb's table, derived via immunoSEQ multiplex PCR, lists solely in-frame clones and lacks some. The V and J calls and the clone size are those of that table, but D and trimming were determined from the DNA. The sample gives about 130,000 clones, 75% to 90% of which show up once; about 20% is in the top ten. On this clone itself: Its matching antigen is unknown.

The receptor comes from a man aged 18 to 30 in good health and CMV-seropositive. Sequencing was carried out using PBMCs. The rearrangement joins TRBV19 to TRBJ1-6, with TRBD1 matching over 8 bases. For the CDR3, the DNA is TGTGCCAGTAGGCTGACAGGGGCCGGTAATTCACCCCTCCACTTT. Translated, it gives CASRLTGAGNSPLHF.